What follows are 23 T cell receptor beta chains derived from one specimen sequenced in a study of cytomegalovirus exposure and HLA in healthy donors. TCRdb's copy holds only in-frame clones and misses some; the assay was immunoSEQ multiplex PCR. The repertoire holds 200,000 or so clones, with 80% to 90% as singletons. The material sequenced was PBMCs. These receptors were obtained from a woman in her twenties or thirties in good health and CMV-seropositive.

For this clone: The junction shows a germline mismatch at one end, possibly a read error. The V gene is TRBV30, the J gene TRBJ1-1; D unclear. The CDR3 runs 14 residues. Germline V gives CDR1 GTSNPN, CDR2 SVGIG (reference sequence). The CDR3 nucleotides read TGTGCCTGGGGTGTCGAGGGTGGCAGCACTGAAGCTTTCTTT. It codes for CAWGVEGGSTEAFF.

The chain recombines TRBV5-6 with TRBJ1-2, with 10 bases aligning to TRBD1. This CDR3 spans 13 amino acids. Germline CDR1 is SGHDT and CDR2 is YYEEEE. Trimming cost V 4 bases and J 7 bases; bases outside gene matches: 4. The CDR3 DNA follows: TGTGCCAGCAGCGAGACAGGGGGCGTTGGCTACACCTTC. This sequence encodes CASSETGGVGYTF.

The chain combines TRBV5-1 with TRBJ2-1, with D possibly matching TRBD2 (5 bases). V was clipped by 8 bases and J by 0 bases, with 12 bases between them. Germline assignment: CDR1 SGHRS and CDR2 YFSETQ. The CDR3 is made up of 14 amino acids. As DNA, the CDR3 is TGCGCCAGTGGGCGGGTATCCTCCTACAATGAGCAGTTCTTC. Protein product: CASGRVSSYNEQFF.

The chain joins TRBV29-1 to TRBJ2-2, with D possibly being TRBD1 (5 bases). Per the germline V gene, CDR1 is SQVTM and CDR2 is ANQGSEA. V gave up 5 bases and J gave up 6 bases, with 13 bases separating them. There are 13 residues in the CDR3. The CDR3, as DNA: TGCAGCGTTTCTATCCAGGGTGCCGGGGAGCTGTTTTTT. It specifies CSVSIQGAGELFF.

The count of this clone is one. J is TRBJ2-5 and V is TRBV29-1; 8 bases are a match to TRBD1. Germline V CDR1 and CDR2: SQVTM, ANQGSEA. The CDR3 contains 17 residues. The J segment lost 5 bases and the V segment lost 0 bases, leaving 14 bases of the junction unmatched. The CDR3 DNA sequence: TGCAGCGTTGAAGATTGGGCCACCGGGACAGGAGGGGAGACCCAGTACTTC. Amino acids: CSVEDWATGTGGETQYF.

V is TRBV7-9 and J is TRBJ1-2; 7 bases map to TRBD1. There are 14 residues in the CDR3. V shed 4 bases, J shed 7 bases, and the junction held 9 bases outside the gene matches. Germline values: CDR1 SEHNR, CDR2 FQNEAQ (reference sequence). The CDR3 is CASSSTGFSSGYTF. The CDR3 DNA follows: TGTGCCAGCAGCTCGACAGGGTTTTCTTCTGGCTACACCTTC.

This clone was recorded once. The chain links TRBV10-3 to TRBJ1-2; 11 nucleotides agree with TRBD1. CDR3 size: 14 residues. V gave up 6 bases and J gave up 3 bases; unmatched junction bases: 3. The germline V gene encodes CDR1 ENHRY and CDR2 SYGVKD. This CDR3 is CAIRSDRGHYGYTF. DNA for the CDR3: TGTGCCATCAGATCGGACAGGGGGCACTATGGCTACACCTTC.

The chain recombines TRBV19 with TRBJ1-5, with 7 positions matching TRBD1. This CDR3 has 14 amino acids. From germline, CDR1 is LNHDA and CDR2 SQIVND (reference sequence). V trimming: 8 bases; J trimming: 2 bases; junction bases outside the gene matches: 6. The CDR3 DNA reads TGTGCCAGTGGGGGACAGAGGGGCAATCAGCCCCAGCATTTT. Its protein product is CASGGQRGNQPQHF.

The V and J genes are TRBV5-1 and TRBJ2-1; no firm D call. CDR3 length equals 13 residues. V dropped 2 bases and J dropped 16 bases, with 19 bases sitting between them. CDR1 and CDR2 (germline): SGHRS, YFSETQ. This CDR3 is CASSLNPEGWAFF. DNA of the CDR3: TGCGCCAGCAGCTTAAACCCCGAAGGCTGGGCATTCTTC. The variable domain in full, completed from reference TRBV5-1 and TRBJ2-1, reads KAGVTQTPRYLIKTRGQQVTLSCSPISGHRSVSWYQQTPGQGLQFLFEYFSETQRNKGNFPGRFSGRQFSNSRSEMNVSTLELGDSALYLCASSLNPEGWAFFGPGTRLTVL.

The V gene is TRBV4-1, the J gene TRBJ1-2; D remains ambiguous. Trimming removed 1 base at V and 0 bases at J, with 9 bases between. There are 15 residues in the CDR3. Germline assignment: CDR1 MGHRA and CDR2 YSYEKL. For the CDR3, the DNA is TGCGCCAGCAGCCAAGGTACAAACGCTAACTATGGCTACACCTTC. Its translation: CASSQGTNANYGYTF.

This sequence joins TRBV5-1 and TRBJ2-2; 7 positions match TRBD1. Per the germline V gene, CDR1 is SGHRS and CDR2 is YFSETQ. The ends lost 0 bases at V and 5 bases at J; junction bases unmatched: 4. CDR3 size: 15 residues. CDR3 bases: TGCGCCAGCAGCTTGGATCAGGGGGATACCGGGGAGCTGTTTTTT. Its translation: CASSLDQGDTGELFF.

This clone was seen a few times. The chain is built from TRBV5-1 and TRBJ2-3, with a weak D call TRBD1 (6 bases). The germline V and J ends were trimmed by 5 bases and 6 bases, with 16 bases remaining between them. The CDR3 sequence is 14 residues long. Germline CDR1 SGHRS, CDR2 YFSETQ. CDR3 bases: TGCGCCAGCAGTTTTGACAGGAGCAGGGATACGCAGTATTTT. It is translated as CASSFDRSRDTQYF.

The chain recombines TRBV28 with TRBJ1-2, with 10 bases matching TRBD1. V shed 10 bases, J shed 8 bases, and the junction held 7 bases outside the gene matches. The CDR3 contains 12 residues. Germline V CDR1 and CDR2: MDHEN, SYDVKM. The DNA for the CDR3 is TGTGCCACTCGGGGGACAGGGGTGGGCTACACCTTC. As protein: CATRGTGVGYTF.

This chain links TRBV28 with TRBJ2-1; 9 bases are a match to TRBD1. CDR3 length: 17 residues. J was trimmed by 0 bases and V by 6 bases; bases with no gene match: 9. Germline lookup yields CDR1 MDHEN and CDR2 SYDVKM. The CDR3 DNA is TGTGCCAGCAGACCTACAGGGGGCGCAGTCTCCTACAATGAGCAGTTCTTC. Translating it yields CASRPTGGAVSYNEQFF.

There are a few counts of this clone. The chain links TRBV10-3 to TRBJ2-1; 12 bases match TRBD2. V shed 6 bases, J shed 7 bases, and the junction held 4 bases outside the gene matches. CDR1 is ENHRY, CDR2 SYGVKD, per germline. The CDR3 covers 14 residues. CDR3 sequence: CAISGTSGRNEQFF. DNA of the CDR3: TGTGCCATCAGCGGCACTAGCGGGAGGAATGAGCAGTTCTTC.

This clone has more than one count but fewer than ten. The chain joins TRBV9 to TRBJ1-2; 8 nucleotides match TRBD1. Germline lookup yields CDR1 SGDLS and CDR2 YYNGEE. V trimming: 3 bases; J trimming: 8 bases; junction bases outside the gene matches: 9. The CDR3 spans 14 residues. The chain's CDR3 is CASSATGGSMGYTF. As DNA, the CDR3 is TGTGCCAGCAGCGCTACAGGGGGTTCGATGGGCTACACCTTC.

The chain has TRBV2 and TRBJ2-1, with 7 bases that match TRBD1. V shed 4 bases and J 4 bases; nucleotides not matched to a gene: 16. CDR1 and CDR2 from the germline V gene are SNHLY and FYNNEI. CDR3 length: 18 amino acids. The CDR3 protein is CASSGLRTGSNIYNEQFF. CDR3 DNA sequence: TGTGCCAGCAGTGGCCTTAGGACAGGCTCGAACATATACAATGAGCAGTTCTTC.

The CDR3 nucleotides read TGCGCCAGCAGCCATGTACCGTCAACGGAGGGCTACACCTTC. Translating gives CASSHVPSTEGYTF. This chain joins TRBV5-1 and TRBJ1-2, with D hard to call. V was trimmed by 4 bases and J by 8 bases, leaving 18 bases between them. The germline V gene has CDR1 SGHRS and CDR2 YFSETQ. CDR3 length equals 14 residues.

This chain joins TRBV29-1 and TRBJ2-7; 11 bases are a match to TRBD2. The CDR3 spans 16 residues. Germline V gene sequence: CDR1 SQVTM, CDR2 ANQGSEA. The ends lost 7 bases at V and 3 bases at J; junction bases unmatched: 14. CDR3 protein: CSAIPAGTSGFYEQYF. Here the CDR3 DNA reads TGCAGCGCCATACCCGCCGGGACTAGCGGTTTCTACGAGCAGTACTTC.

CDR3 bases: TGTGCCAGCACCCTTTCTAGCGGGGCGAACACCGGGGAGCTGTTTTTT. Amino acid sequence: CASTLSSGANTGELFF. The chain employs TRBV6-6 and TRBJ2-2; 9 bases are shared with TRBD2. With V trimmed by 7 bases and J by 0 bases, 6 bases remained unmatched. The CDR3 length is 16 residues. Germline-derived CDR1 and CDR2 are MNHNY and SVGAGI (reference sequence).

In this sample, this clone turned up once. The chain recombines TRBV5-6 with TRBJ2-5; 7 positions match TRBD1. V lost 0 bases to trimming and J lost 5 bases; unmatched junction nucleotides: 10. Germline CDR1 reads SGHDT; CDR2 reads YYEEEE. The CDR3 consists of 16 residues. The CDR3, as DNA: TGTGCCAGCAGCTTGGTTGGATTAGGGGGCGCGGAGACCCAGTACTTC. Its protein is CASSLVGLGGAETQYF.

On this clone: One base away lies a much larger clone, so this may be a sequencing read error. The chain employs TRBV5-4 and TRBJ1-2, with 8 bases identical to TRBD1. CDR1 and CDR2 (germline): SGHNT, YYREEE (reference sequence). Trimming took 3 bases from V and 4 from J; bases not matched to a gene: 2. The CDR3 has 13 residues. The CDR3 is CASSSDRGYGYTF. As DNA, the CDR3 is TGTGCCAGCAGCTCCGACAGGGGCTATGGCTACACCTTC.

The genes are TRBV18 and TRBJ2-5; 10 nucleotides match TRBD1. The CDR3 spans 16 residues. Looked up from germline, CDR1 is KGHSH and CDR2 is LQKENI. The J segment lost 1 base and the V segment lost 3 bases, leaving 5 bases of the junction unmatched. CDR3 sequence (DNA): TGTGCCAGCTCACCTGCGACAGGGGGCCTCCAAGAGACCCAGTACTTC. This codes for CASSPATGGLQETQYF.